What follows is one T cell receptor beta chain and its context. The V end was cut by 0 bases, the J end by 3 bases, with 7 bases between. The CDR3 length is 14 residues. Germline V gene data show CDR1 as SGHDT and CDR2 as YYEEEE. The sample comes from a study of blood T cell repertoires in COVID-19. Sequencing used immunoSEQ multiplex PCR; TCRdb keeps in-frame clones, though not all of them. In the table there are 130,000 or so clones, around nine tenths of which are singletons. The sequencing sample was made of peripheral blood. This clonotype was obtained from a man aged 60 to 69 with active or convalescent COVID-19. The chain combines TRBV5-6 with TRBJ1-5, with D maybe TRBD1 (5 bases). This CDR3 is CASSLAGVNQPQHF. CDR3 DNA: TGTGCCAGCAGCTTGGCGGGGGTCAATCAGCCCCAGCATTTT.